This T cell receptor beta chain was observed in a study of early T cells in non-severe SARS-CoV-2 infection. At the level of the study: Sequencing of unsorted whole blood was done on bulk RNA, leaving chains unpaired.

Points from the study as a whole: Reliance on VDJdb matching favored anti-spike CD8 responses; private and CD4 specificities were missed.

About this clonotype itself: The antigen is unknown.

The TCR library protocol was used to attach unique molecular identifiers. These identifiers were attached to individual cDNA molecules. TCRdb re-derived calls from the 5' RACE reads in MiXCR, one entry per CDR3 protein. This table holds tens of thousands of distinct CDR3 sequences, about an eighth found once. Germline V gene data show CDR1 as MNHNY and CDR2 as SVGAGI (reference sequence). V lost 6 bases and J lost 3, with 8 bases in between. The CDR3 is 12 residues long. The source was whole blood, collected at baseline. The source is an adult who was a healthcare worker with PCR-confirmed SARS-CoV-2 infection or an uninfected control (not recorded which). The chain is built from TRBV6-6 and TRBJ1-1; D gene ambiguous. Written as DNA, the CDR3 is TGTGCCAGCAGCCCGACATACACTGAAGCTTTCTTT. Translation gives CASSPTYTEAFF.